A selection of T cell receptor beta chains follows, all from one sample in a study of T cell responses to AZD1222 COVID-19 vaccine. Method: immunoSEQ multiplex PCR; TCRdb's copy keeps in-frame clones and lacks some. The sample yields about 180,000 clones, around nine tenths seen once. Material: peripheral blood, obtained on day 0 of AZD1222 vaccination. The receptors stem from an adult in good health. CDR3s leave out the opening cysteine and the closing phenylalanine or tryptophan. The size entry is marked missing in some rows and otherwise reads once, few, many or a size class.

clone size	V gene	CDR3 protein
-	TRBV6-4	ASSDSEAGSSYEQY
once	TRBV30	AWSVGAGGPSEQF
-	TRBV6-5	ASRAVNYGYT
-	TRBV28	ASSFPAGGISNQPQH
-	TRBV28	ASGGQKLGSNYGYT
-	TRBV24-1	ATSGGGSDADTQY
-	TRBV4-2	ASSQDGTSGYT
-	TRBV6-5	ASSLSSGTTLGYT
-	TRBV11-1	ASTYTITDTQY
-	TRBV5-1	ASSQGQGAGSPLH
few	TRBV5-1	ASSLDGTFGPEAF
-	TRBV5-6	ASSLDSSGYNEQF
few	TRBV12-5	ASGYYNEQF
-	TRBV28	ASREARQGWKAF
-	TRBV11-2	ASSPSAGGGSNEQF
once	TRBV2	ASSERPRDTFNQPQH
-	TRBV3-1/TRBV3-2	ASSQEPLTEAF
once	TRBV6-5	ASRGQNGANQPQH
-	TRBV14	ASSQAKLPGNTIY
-	TRBV5-1	ASSLQGPSGNTIY
-	TRBV18	ASSLQGAGEKLF
-	TRBV5-1	ASSLVGPQETQY
-	TRBV19	ASTLGAASTDTQY
-	TRBV19	ASSIDPETSGGYYGYT
-	TRBV9	ASSVASRTGGGYT
-	TRBV6-5	ASRTGILSGNTIY
-	TRBV30	ATDRKMNTEAF
-	TRBV6-2/TRBV6-3	ASSSRRLSSSDTEAF
-	TRBV15	ATSRDRRAGEQY
-	TRBV28	ASSTNTEAF
-	TRBV19	ASSIDPRQGANSPLH
-	TRBV24-1	ATSDPGGSYEQY
once	TRBV6-5	ASSYGRGVSYEQY
-	TRBV7-9	ASRPGTGLNTEAF
once	TRBV3-1/TRBV3-2	ASSRGPEAGGYGYT
-	TRBV4-3	ASSQDSLTGNTIY
-	TRBV6-5	ASTEVSGNTIY
few	TRBV4-2	ASSRDREETQY
-	TRBV28	ASSPGQGVTLNTEAF
-	TRBV7-6	ASSLASSRSGNTIY
once	TRBV7-6	ASSLMVSSTDTQY
-	TRBV6-5	ASSIEGNQPQH
-	TRBV5-1	ASSVGGRTTDTQY
-	TRBV24-1	ATSDTGSPLH
once	TRBV2	ASTPSPRGEQY
-	TRBV7-8	ASSRSYSNQPQH
-	TRBV18	ASSRLPGTGGSTPDTQY
-	TRBV5-1	ASSPFEYNEQF
-	TRBV6-1	ASSEKPGARYGYT
once	TRBV27	ASSWGPMDGYT